The present T cell receptor (beta chain) was sequenced within a study of T cell changes during pregnancy in multiple sclerosis. The CDR3 runs 15 residues. The V gene end was trimmed by 3 bases and the J gene end by 4 bases; junction bases not matched to a gene: 2. Germline lookup yields CDR1 SGHTA and CDR2 FQGTGA. Using immunoSEQ multiplex PCR, the repertoire was profiled, and TCRdb retains in-frame clones only, with some absent. In the table there are roughly 59,000 clones, approximately 89% of which are singletons. The TCR comes from a female donor in good health, enrolled as a control in a pregnancy study. The material sequenced was peripheral blood, taken in the third trimester of pregnancy. This chain uses TRBV7-3 with TRBJ2-1; TRBD2 matches at 11 bases. CDR3 protein: CASSLGLAEYNEQFF. The DNA of the CDR3 is TGTGCCAGCAGCTTGGGACTAGCGGAATACAATGAGCAGTTCTTC.